These T cell receptor beta chains were read from a single sample in a study of cytotoxic CD8 clonotypes in ibrutinib-treated CLL. Only in-frame clones appear in the TCRdb table, and some are missing; sequencing was by immunoSEQ multiplex PCR. The sample comprises around 310,000 clones, just under 80% of which are singletons, and approximately 7% rests with the top ten. The sequences come from PBMCs, collected before ibrutinib treatment. The receptors stem from a human donor with chronic lymphocytic leukemia. Each CDR3 is given with its conserved first and last residue. A D gene is named only where the DNA matches it firmly. Some rows have no size entry. The others give once, few or many, or a class for an expanded clone.

V gene: TRBV27
J gene: TRBJ2-7
D gene: .
clone size: once
CDR3 protein: CASSLIGSLYEQYF
CDR3 DNA: TGTGCCAGCAGTTTAATAGGGTCCCTATACGAGCAGTACTTC

V gene: TRBV25-1
J gene: TRBJ2-1
D gene: TRBD2
clone size: .
CDR3 protein: CASSDSGRVFF
CDR3 DNA: TGTGCCAGCAGTGACAGCGGGAGGGTGTTCTTC

V gene: TRBV4-2
J gene: TRBJ1-5
D gene: TRBD1
clone size: .
CDR3 protein: CASSQEVDRGWIGNQPQHF
CDR3 DNA: TGTGCCAGCAGCCAAGAGGTAGACAGGGGTTGGATAGGCAATCAGCCCCAGCATTTT

V gene: TRBV5-1
J gene: TRBJ2-3
D gene: .
clone size: .
CDR3 protein: CASSAGRGETDTQYF
CDR3 DNA: TGCGCCAGCAGCGCGGGCCGGGGAGAGACAGATACGCAGTATTTT

V gene: TRBV30
J gene: TRBJ2-2
D gene: TRBD1
clone size: .
CDR3 protein: CACQGQGYWIGELFF
CDR3 DNA: TGTGCCTGCCAAGGACAGGGTTATTGGATCGGGGAGCTGTTTTTT

V gene: TRBV5-8
J gene: TRBJ1-5
D gene: .
clone size: .
CDR3 protein: CASTAGTQPQHF
CDR3 DNA: TGTGCCAGCACCGCAGGGACTCAGCCCCAGCATTTT

V gene: TRBV27
J gene: TRBJ1-5
D gene: .
clone size: few
CDR3 protein: CASSLTLGVHQPQHF
CDR3 DNA: TGTGCCAGCAGTTTAACTCTGGGCGTTCATCAGCCCCAGCATTTT

V gene: TRBV7-2
J gene: TRBJ2-5
D gene: .
clone size: .
CDR3 protein: CASSTGTVSQETQYF
CDR3 DNA: TGTGCCAGCAGTACCGGGACCGTAAGCCAAGAGACCCAGTACTTC

V gene: TRBV29-1
J gene: TRBJ2-3
D gene: TRBD2
clone size: .
CDR3 protein: CSVERSGRPDTQYF
CDR3 DNA: TGCAGCGTTGAGCGTAGCGGGAGGCCAGATACGCAGTATTTT

V gene: TRBV20-1
J gene: TRBJ2-7
D gene: .
clone size: once
CDR3 protein: CSAQKGYEQYF
CDR3 DNA: TGCAGTGCCCAAAAGGGTTACGAGCAGTACTTC

V gene: TRBV10-1
J gene: TRBJ2-1
D gene: .
clone size: .
CDR3 protein: CASSGRGTYNEQFF
CDR3 DNA: TGCGCCAGCAGTGGACGGGGAACTTACAATGAGCAGTTCTTC

V gene: TRBV12-5
J gene: TRBJ2-7
D gene: TRBD2
clone size: .
CDR3 protein: CASAGRSGRRREQYF
CDR3 DNA: TGTGCTAGTGCGGGAAGAAGCGGGAGAAGGCGCGAGCAGTACTTC

V gene: TRBV6-5
J gene: TRBJ2-3
D gene: .
clone size: .
CDR3 protein: CASSYETRFRDTQYF
CDR3 DNA: TGTGCCAGCAGTTACGAGACAAGGTTTCGGGATACGCAGTATTTT

V gene: TRBV7-2
J gene: TRBJ1-5
D gene: TRBD1
clone size: .
CDR3 protein: CASSYGTGGNQPQHF
CDR3 DNA: TGTGCCAGCAGCTATGGGACAGGGGGAAATCAGCCCCAGCATTTT

V gene: TRBV5-1
J gene: TRBJ2-5
D gene: .
clone size: .
CDR3 protein: CASSYALETQYF
CDR3 DNA: TGCGCCAGCAGCTATGCCCTGGAGACCCAGTACTTC

V gene: TRBV11-2
J gene: TRBJ1-3
D gene: .
clone size: .
CDR3 protein: CASSFGGNTIYF
CDR3 DNA: TGTGCCAGCAGCTTTGGGGGGAACACCATATATTTT

V gene: TRBV7-9
J gene: TRBJ1-1
D gene: TRBD1
clone size: few
CDR3 protein: CASTDSGGLNTEAFF
CDR3 DNA: TGTGCCAGCACCGATTCAGGGGGACTGAACACTGAAGCTTTCTTT

V gene: TRBV5-1
J gene: TRBJ1-4
D gene: TRBD1
clone size: .
CDR3 protein: CASTIGTENEKLFF
CDR3 DNA: TGCGCCAGCACGATCGGGACAGAAAATGAAAAACTGTTTTTT

V gene: TRBV9
J gene: TRBJ1-4
D gene: .
clone size: .
CDR3 protein: CASSVGRVSYEKLFF
CDR3 DNA: TGTGCCAGCAGCGTAGGAAGGGTGTCGTACGAAAAACTGTTTTTT

V gene: TRBV4-2
J gene: TRBJ2-5
D gene: .
clone size: .
CDR3 protein: CASSRRLTPEETQYF
CDR3 DNA: TGTGCCAGCAGCCGCCGACTGACCCCAGAAGAGACCCAGTACTTC

V gene: TRBV4-1
J gene: TRBJ2-7
D gene: TRBD1
clone size: .
CDR3 protein: CASRDRVGDSYEQYF
CDR3 DNA: TGCGCCAGCAGGGACAGGGTAGGGGACTCCTACGAGCAGTACTTC

V gene: TRBV11-3
J gene: TRBJ2-2
D gene: .
clone size: .
CDR3 protein: CASSLVGGMNTGELFF
CDR3 DNA: TGTGCCAGCAGCTTAGTTGGCGGGATGAACACCGGGGAGCTGTTTTTT

V gene: TRBV5-4
J gene: TRBJ2-7
D gene: .
clone size: .
CDR3 protein: CASSLRQTYEQYF
CDR3 DNA: TGTGCCAGCAGCTTGAGGCAGACCTACGAGCAGTACTTC

V gene: TRBV4-3
J gene: TRBJ2-5
D gene: TRBD2
clone size: .
CDR3 protein: CASSQDRSRASGSGETQYF
CDR3 DNA: TGCGCCAGCAGCCAAGATCGAAGTCGGGCTAGCGGGAGCGGTGAGACCCAGTACTTC

V gene: TRBV4-3
J gene: TRBJ2-7
D gene: .
clone size: few
CDR3 protein: CASSQDPGADQYF
CDR3 DNA: TGCGCCAGCAGCCAAGATCCAGGGGCGGATCAGTACTTC

V gene: TRBV7-2
J gene: TRBJ2-7
D gene: .
clone size: .
CDR3 protein: CASSLGGAGSYEQYF
CDR3 DNA: TGTGCCAGCAGCTTAGGAGGGGCGGGGTCCTACGAGCAGTACTTC

V gene: TRBV11-2
J gene: TRBJ1-1
D gene: .
clone size: .
CDR3 protein: CASSLDLRTEAFF
CDR3 DNA: TGTGCCAGCAGCTTAGATTTAAGGACTGAAGCTTTCTTT

V gene: TRBV7-9
J gene: TRBJ2-3
D gene: .
clone size: .
CDR3 protein: CASSLMGTADTQYF
CDR3 DNA: TGTGCCAGCAGCTTAATGGGGACGGCAGATACGCAGTATTTT

V gene: TRBV25-1
J gene: TRBJ2-7
D gene: .
clone size: few
CDR3 protein: CASSEFGGARGNEQYF
CDR3 DNA: TGTGCCAGCAGTGAATTCGGGGGAGCAAGGGGGAACGAGCAGTACTTC

V gene: TRBV4-1
J gene: TRBJ2-1
D gene: TRBD2
clone size: .
CDR3 protein: CASSQLGTSGRKAPGEFF
CDR3 DNA: TGCGCCAGCAGCCAACTTGGGACTAGCGGGAGGAAGGCCCCTGGGGAGTTCTTC

V gene: TRBV30
J gene: TRBJ1-2
D gene: .
clone size: .
CDR3 protein: CAWSTDRISTF
CDR3 DNA: TGTGCCTGGAGTACGGACCGAATTTCCACCTTC

V gene: TRBV7-2
J gene: TRBJ1-1
D gene: TRBD1
clone size: .
CDR3 protein: CASSSTGVANTEAFF
CDR3 DNA: TGTGCCAGCAGCTCGACAGGGGTGGCGAACACTGAAGCTTTCTTT

V gene: TRBV6-1
J gene: TRBJ2-1
D gene: TRBD2
clone size: .
CDR3 protein: CASRVTSGTYNEQFF
CDR3 DNA: TGTGCCAGCAGGGTAACTAGCGGAACCTACAATGAGCAGTTCTTC

V gene: TRBV28
J gene: TRBJ1-5
D gene: .
clone size: .
CDR3 protein: CASSTQGPHQPQHF
CDR3 DNA: TGTGCCAGCAGCACGCAGGGACCGCATCAGCCCCAGCATTTT

V gene: TRBV5-1
J gene: TRBJ2-7
D gene: .
clone size: .
CDR3 protein: CASSLALGYEQYF
CDR3 DNA: TGCGCCAGCAGCTTGGCCCTGGGCTACGAGCAGTACTTC

V gene: TRBV27
J gene: TRBJ2-5
D gene: TRBD1
clone size: few
CDR3 protein: CASSAGTGFSYQETQYF
CDR3 DNA: TGTGCCAGCAGTGCCGGGACAGGGTTTAGTTACCAAGAGACCCAGTACTTC

V gene: TRBV4-3
J gene: TRBJ2-5
D gene: .
clone size: .
CDR3 protein: CASSQGGLGTQYF
CDR3 DNA: TGCGCCAGCAGCCAAGGAGGGTTGGGGACCCAGTACTTC

V gene: TRBV6-1
J gene: TRBJ2-7
D gene: .
clone size: .
CDR3 protein: CASSEGRTYYYEQYF
CDR3 DNA: TGTGCCAGCAGTGAAGGCCGCACATATTACTACGAGCAGTACTTC

V gene: TRBV30
J gene: TRBJ2-3
D gene: TRBD2
clone size: few
CDR3 protein: CASGGLAGLGDTQYF
CDR3 DNA: TGTGCTTCAGGCGGACTAGCGGGTTTGGGAGATACGCAGTATTTT

V gene: TRBV5-1
J gene: TRBJ1-2
D gene: .
clone size: few
CDR3 protein: CASSPSSDYGYTF
CDR3 DNA: TGCGCCAGCAGCCCTTCGAGTGACTATGGCTACACCTTC

V gene: TRBV16
J gene: TRBJ2-7
D gene: .
clone size: .
CDR3 protein: CASSQSSRAYEQYF
CDR3 DNA: TGTGCCAGCAGCCAATCGTCCAGGGCTTACGAGCAGTACTTC

V gene: TRBV9
J gene: TRBJ1-1
D gene: .
clone size: .
CDR3 protein: CASSTGQLNTEAFF
CDR3 DNA: TGTGCCAGCAGCACCGGACAGTTGAACACTGAAGCTTTCTTT

V gene: TRBV28
J gene: TRBJ2-1
D gene: .
clone size: .
CDR3 protein: CASRRSPSKNNEQFF
CDR3 DNA: TGTGCCAGCAGACGTTCACCAAGCAAGAACAATGAGCAGTTCTTC

V gene: TRBV30
J gene: TRBJ1-2
D gene: .
clone size: .
CDR3 protein: CAWTGAGYGYTF
CDR3 DNA: TGTGCCTGGACAGGGGCGGGCTATGGCTACACCTTC

V gene: TRBV5-1
J gene: TRBJ2-1
D gene: TRBD2
clone size: .
CDR3 protein: CASSADPGLAGGKDEQFF
CDR3 DNA: TGCGCCAGTTCGGCCGATCCGGGACTAGCGGGAGGGAAGGATGAGCAGTTCTTC

V gene: TRBV5-6
J gene: TRBJ1-2
D gene: .
clone size: once
CDR3 protein: CASSLEGNLNYGYTF
CDR3 DNA: TGTGCCAGCAGCTTGGAAGGAAACCTTAACTATGGCTACACCTTC

V gene: TRBV18
J gene: TRBJ2-7
D gene: .
clone size: .
CDR3 protein: CASSRDNYEQYF
CDR3 DNA: TGTGCCAGCTCACGCGACAATTACGAGCAGTACTTC

V gene: TRBV5-1
J gene: TRBJ1-2
D gene: .
clone size: .
CDR3 protein: CASSLAEGGSHRYTF
CDR3 DNA: TGCGCCAGCAGCTTGGCCGAAGGGGGTTCACATCGCTACACCTTC

V gene: TRBV7-2
J gene: TRBJ2-7
D gene: TRBD2
clone size: .
CDR3 protein: CASSPFGTSGYYEQYF
CDR3 DNA: TGTGCCAGCAGCCCCTTCGGGACTAGCGGTTACTACGAGCAGTACTTC

V gene: TRBV4-3
J gene: TRBJ2-1
D gene: TRBD2
clone size: .
CDR3 protein: CASSQSLSGRVEQFF
CDR3 DNA: TGCGCCAGCAGCCAAAGCCTTAGCGGGAGGGTTGAGCAGTTCTTC

V gene: TRBV29-1
J gene: TRBJ2-1
D gene: .
clone size: .
CDR3 protein: CSVEGGATYNEQFF
CDR3 DNA: TGCAGCGTTGAAGGTGGAGCTACATACAATGAGCAGTTCTTC

V gene: TRBV5-1
J gene: TRBJ2-7
D gene: .
clone size: .
CDR3 protein: CASSQKGQSEQYF
CDR3 DNA: TGCGCCAGCAGCCAAAAGGGCCAGTCCGAGCAGTACTTC

V gene: TRBV7-3
J gene: TRBJ2-1
D gene: TRBD2
clone size: .
CDR3 protein: CASSLNPSGLGEQFF
CDR3 DNA: TGTGCCAGCAGCTTAAACCCTAGCGGGTTGGGTGAGCAGTTCTTC

V gene: TRBV30
J gene: TRBJ2-5
D gene: .
clone size: .
CDR3 protein: CAGHRMKETQYF
CDR3 DNA: TGTGCCGGACACAGGATGAAAGAGACCCAGTACTTC

V gene: TRBV2
J gene: TRBJ1-5
D gene: .
clone size: .
CDR3 protein: CASSDGNQPQHF
CDR3 DNA: TGTGCCAGCAGTGACGGCAATCAGCCCCAGCATTTT

V gene: TRBV7-3
J gene: TRBJ2-3
D gene: TRBD2
clone size: .
CDR3 protein: CASSDSGSGTDTQYF
CDR3 DNA: TGTGCCAGCAGCGACAGCGGGAGCGGCACAGATACGCAGTATTTT

V gene: TRBV7-3
J gene: TRBJ2-1
D gene: TRBD2
clone size: .
CDR3 protein: CASSFGLAGGLNEQFF
CDR3 DNA: TGTGCCAGCAGTTTTGGACTAGCGGGAGGGCTAAATGAGCAGTTCTTC

V gene: TRBV29-1
J gene: TRBJ2-1
D gene: .
clone size: once
CDR3 protein: CSVVANSYNEQFF
CDR3 DNA: TGCAGCGTTGTGGCGAATTCCTACAATGAGCAGTTCTTC